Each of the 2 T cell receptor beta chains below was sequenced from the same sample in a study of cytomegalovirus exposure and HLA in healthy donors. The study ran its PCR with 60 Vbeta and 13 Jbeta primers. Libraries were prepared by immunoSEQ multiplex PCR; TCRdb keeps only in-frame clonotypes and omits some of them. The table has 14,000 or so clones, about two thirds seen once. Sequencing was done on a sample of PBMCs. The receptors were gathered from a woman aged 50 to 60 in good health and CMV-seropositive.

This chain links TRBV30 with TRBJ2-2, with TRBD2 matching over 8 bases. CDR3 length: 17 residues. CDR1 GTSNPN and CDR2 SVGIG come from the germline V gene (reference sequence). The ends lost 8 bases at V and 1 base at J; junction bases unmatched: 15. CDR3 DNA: TGTGCCCAAAGACGGAGGTTAGCGGGGCTGAACACCGGGGAGCTGTTTTTT. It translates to CAQRRRLAGLNTGELFF.

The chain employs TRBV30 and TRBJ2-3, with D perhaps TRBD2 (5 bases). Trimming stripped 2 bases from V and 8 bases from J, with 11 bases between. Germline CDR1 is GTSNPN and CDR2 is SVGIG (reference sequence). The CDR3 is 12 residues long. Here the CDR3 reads CAWSLAPRTQYF. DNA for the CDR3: TGTGCCTGGAGTCTAGCCCCACGTACGCAGTATTTT.